This TCR beta chain derives from a study of T cell repertoires in cytomegalovirus infection. As for the study in general: Public TCR beta signatures were indicative of both CMV infection and a matching HLA type.

The V gene's germline CDR1 is SGHVT and CDR2 SQSDAQ. CDR3 length: 16 amino acids. V trimming: 5 bases; J trimming: 2 bases; junction bases outside the gene matches: 9. Study results and limitations: HLA-C-restricted CMV clonotypes gave the most frequent clonotype in two of eight donors. Cumulative public TCR beta family frequency identified carriers of CMV plus the relevant HLA.

TCRdb reprocessed the reads with MiXCR, giving one entry per CDR3 protein. This sample has 290,000 or so distinct CDR3 sequences, with 9.6% found just once. In its sample, this clonotype was seen many times. What it binds is unknown. The sample taken for sequencing was PBMCs. The V gene is TRBV7-4, the J gene TRBJ1-5, with 7 bases identical to TRBD1. The clonotype was recovered from a human donor in good health (CMV status not recorded). Some clones in this sample may be carry-over from other donors' samples. The CDR3 sequence is CASSDRVDEGNQPQHF. CDR3 sequence (DNA): TGTGCCAGCAGCGACAGGGTGGATGAAGGCAATCAGCCCCAGCATTTT.